This TCR beta chain was sequenced in a study of early T cells in non-severe SARS-CoV-2 infection. About the research overall: Unpaired chains resulted from sequencing bulk RNA of unsorted whole blood. Findings and caveats of the study: Sequences matched to VDJdb favored anti-spike CD8 responses, while private and CD4 specificities were missed.

Unique molecular identifiers tagged individual cDNA molecules. Each CDR3 protein gets one entry after TCRdb re-called the 5' RACE reads with MiXCR. The sample yields approximately 56,000 distinct CDR3 sequences, 7% to 10% seen once. With 5 bases removed from V and 5 bases from J, the gap between germline ends came to 6 bases. Germline lookup yields CDR1 SGHTA and CDR2 FQGNSA. The CDR3 totals 11 residues. This clonotype was seen many times. Its antigen is unidentified. The chain employs TRBV7-2 and TRBJ2-5, with D hard to call. This receptor was obtained from an adult who was a healthcare worker with PCR-confirmed SARS-CoV-2 infection or an uninfected control (not recorded which). The sequenced sample consisted of whole blood. The chain's CDR3 is CASSPAETQYF. The CDR3 DNA reads TGTGCCAGCAGCCCTGCCGAGACCCAGTACTTC.